There are a few counts of the clone carrying this TCR beta chain. Its antigen is currently unknown. These data belong to a study of metastatic and nonmetastatic thyroid tumors. Study details: Repertoires from malignant and benign thyroid patients were compared across blood and tumor or nodule tissue.

Authors' methods: To classify distant metastasis in papillary thyroid cancer, a model was built from CDR3 differences across clinicopathological groups. MiXCR was used by TCRdb to re-call the PCR reads. TCRdb's processing, not the authors' own work, is the source of the V and J calls. The sample holds roughly 17,000 clones; approximately 24% are singletons and the top ten take approximately 13%. The study's findings and limits: For both blood and tumor, malignant thyroid tumors reportedly showed significantly higher TCR beta diversity than benign nodules did.

Among the patients, none had received any treatment before thyroid surgery. Germline V gene data show CDR1 as MNHEY and CDR2 as SVGAGI. Trimming took 0 bases from V and 0 from J; bases not matched to a gene: 9. The CDR3 is made up of 18 amino acids. Sequencing was performed on tumor tissue. This chain connects TRBV6-5 to TRBJ1-1, with TRBD1 matching 8 bases. The sequence came from a male donor with papillary thyroid cancer or a benign thyroid nodule (not recorded which). Some clones in this sample may be carry-over from other donors' samples. The CDR3 protein is CASSYSGVTGALNTEAFF. CDR3 coding DNA: TGTGCCAGCAGTTACTCGGGTGTGACAGGGGCCTTGAACACTGAAGCTTTCTTT.